This TCR beta chain originates from a study of T cell responses to AZD1222 COVID-19 vaccine. Clones were sequenced by immunoSEQ multiplex PCR, and TCRdb holds only the in-frame ones, with some missing. The sample includes some 89,000 clones, around 89% of them seen just once. With 3 bases removed from V and 5 bases from J, the gap between germline ends came to 15 bases. Germline-derived CDR1 and CDR2 are SGDLS and YYNGEE. The CDR3 covers 15 residues. A note on this clone: Antigen unknown.

Findings and limits, study-wide: Dominant at 160-218 and 743-854, vaccine-associated CD4 TCRs also spanned spike. Only 5 or 6 AZD1222 recipients were seropositive at baseline. The study found Spike-specific TCR breadth and depth rose after two AZD1222 doses. The peak T cell response came first, and repertoires were sampled only after it.

The chain employs TRBV9 and TRBJ1-5, with no clear D. The specimen comprised peripheral blood, sampled on day 0 of MenACWY control vaccination. The sequence derives from an adult in good health. CDR3 in amino acids: CASSASGTQYQPQHF. CDR3 coding DNA: TGTGCCAGCAGCGCATCGGGAACCCAGTATCAGCCCCAGCATTTT.